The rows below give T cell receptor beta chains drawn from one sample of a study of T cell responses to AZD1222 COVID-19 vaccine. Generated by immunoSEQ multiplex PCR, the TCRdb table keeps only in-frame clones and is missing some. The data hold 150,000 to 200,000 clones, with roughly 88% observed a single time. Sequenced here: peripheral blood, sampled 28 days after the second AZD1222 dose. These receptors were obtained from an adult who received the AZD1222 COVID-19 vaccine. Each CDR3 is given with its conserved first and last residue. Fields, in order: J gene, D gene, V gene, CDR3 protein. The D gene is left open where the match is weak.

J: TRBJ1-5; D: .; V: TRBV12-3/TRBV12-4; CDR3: CASTLEGPQHF
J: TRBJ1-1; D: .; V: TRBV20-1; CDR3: CSASGPRNTEAFF
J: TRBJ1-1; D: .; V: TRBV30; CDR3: CAWGPKNTEAFF
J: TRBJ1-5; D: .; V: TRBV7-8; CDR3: CASSLGDSHPAHF
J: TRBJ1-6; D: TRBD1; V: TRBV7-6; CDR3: CASSLIRDRNSPLHF
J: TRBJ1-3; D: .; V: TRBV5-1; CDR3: CASSLGPQESSGNTIYF
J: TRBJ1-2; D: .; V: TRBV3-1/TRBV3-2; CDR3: CASSHLSSPGYTF
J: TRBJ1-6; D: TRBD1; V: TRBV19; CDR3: CASSMQGQGISPLHF
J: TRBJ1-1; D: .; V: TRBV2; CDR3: CASSAPLGGNTEAFF
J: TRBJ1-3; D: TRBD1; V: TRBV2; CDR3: CASAPRGTGYGNTIYF
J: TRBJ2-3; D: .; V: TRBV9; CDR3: CASKGTDTQYF
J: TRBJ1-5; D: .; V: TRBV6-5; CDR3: CASSPSPAIYQPQHF
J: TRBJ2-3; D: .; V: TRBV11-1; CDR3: CASSLGDTQYF
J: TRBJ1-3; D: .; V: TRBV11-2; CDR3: CASSLESVENTIYF
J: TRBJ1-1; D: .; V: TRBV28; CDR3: CASTWGQGAFF
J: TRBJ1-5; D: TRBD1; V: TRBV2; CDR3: CASSETGGNQPQHF
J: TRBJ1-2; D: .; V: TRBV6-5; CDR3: CASSLHMGNGYTF
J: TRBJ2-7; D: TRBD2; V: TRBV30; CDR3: CAWSVSGGPYEQYF
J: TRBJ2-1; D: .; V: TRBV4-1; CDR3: CASSQDHGGTSSYNEQFF
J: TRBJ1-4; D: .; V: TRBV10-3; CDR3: CAISPSAEKLFF
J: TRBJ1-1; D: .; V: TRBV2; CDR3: CASKGEGTEAFF
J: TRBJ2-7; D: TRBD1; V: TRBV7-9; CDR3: CASSLVQGAKNYEQYF
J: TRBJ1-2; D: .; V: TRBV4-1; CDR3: CASSQLIIFGNYGYTF
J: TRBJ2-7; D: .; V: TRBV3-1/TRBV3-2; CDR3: CASSPGAGYYEQYF
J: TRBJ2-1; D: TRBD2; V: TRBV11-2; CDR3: CASHGLAGRSEQFF
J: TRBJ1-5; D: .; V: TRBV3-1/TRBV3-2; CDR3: CASSQQGRQPQHF
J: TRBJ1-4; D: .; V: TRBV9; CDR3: CASSVGPSTNEKLFF
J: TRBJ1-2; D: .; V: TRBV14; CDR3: CASSPGTQMGGYTF
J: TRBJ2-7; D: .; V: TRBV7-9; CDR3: CASSKEQGGQYF